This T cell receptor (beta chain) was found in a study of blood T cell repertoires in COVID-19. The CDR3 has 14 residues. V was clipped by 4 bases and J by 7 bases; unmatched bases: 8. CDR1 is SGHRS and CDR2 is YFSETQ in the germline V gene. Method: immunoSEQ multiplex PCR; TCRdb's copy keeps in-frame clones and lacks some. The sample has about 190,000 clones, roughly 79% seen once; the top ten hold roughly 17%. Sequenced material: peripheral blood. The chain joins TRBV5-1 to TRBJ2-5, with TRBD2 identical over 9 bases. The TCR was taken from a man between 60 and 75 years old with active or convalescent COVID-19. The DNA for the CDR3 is TGCGCCAGCAGCCGCTTTATGCGGGAGGGGACCCAGTACTTC. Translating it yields CASSRFMREGTQYF.